This entry features one T cell receptor (beta chain) sequence. Participants reported their clinical history, and cohort assignment relied on those reports. Resolution of symptoms, clearance, or two negative PCRs was present in recovered Cohort 3 donors. The protocol was immunoSEQ multiplex PCR, while the TCRdb copy is restricted to in-frame clones and leaves out a portion. The table has about half a million clones, roughly nine tenths seen once. The CDR3 has 14 residues. V lost 4 bases and J lost 7; bases outside the gene matches: 6. CDR1 is SQVTM and CDR2 is ANQGSEA in the germline V gene. The sample originates from a study of blood T cell repertoires in COVID-19. The overall study: T cells, B-cell-depleted T cells, or PBMCs supplied cDNA or gDNA.

Sample: PBMCs or T cells enriched from blood (not recorded which). The chain links TRBV29-1 to TRBJ1-6, with TRBD1 matching 8 bases. This clonotype originated in a woman aged 55-70 years who had recovered from COVID-19. The CDR3, as DNA: TGCAGCGTTGGGACGGGACAGGAGAATTCACCCCTCCACTTT. Translating gives CSVGTGQENSPLHF.